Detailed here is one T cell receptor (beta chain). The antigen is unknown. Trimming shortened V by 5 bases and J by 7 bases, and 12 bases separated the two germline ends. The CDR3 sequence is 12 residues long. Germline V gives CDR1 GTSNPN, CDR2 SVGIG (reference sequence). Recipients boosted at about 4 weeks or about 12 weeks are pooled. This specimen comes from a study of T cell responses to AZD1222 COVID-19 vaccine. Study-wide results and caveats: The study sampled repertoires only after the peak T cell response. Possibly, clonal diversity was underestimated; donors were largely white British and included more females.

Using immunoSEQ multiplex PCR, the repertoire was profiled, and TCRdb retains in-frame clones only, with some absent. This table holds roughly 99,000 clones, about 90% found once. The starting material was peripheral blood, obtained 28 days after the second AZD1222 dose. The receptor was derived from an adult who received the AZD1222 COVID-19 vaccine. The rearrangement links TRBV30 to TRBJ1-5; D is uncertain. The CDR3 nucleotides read TGTGCCTGGGGGCAAGGCGGGCAGCCCCAGCATTTT. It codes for CAWGQGGQPQHF.